This passage covers 25 T cell receptor beta chains from one sample sequenced in a study of cytomegalovirus exposure and HLA in healthy donors. Amplification used 60 Vbeta primers and 13 Jbeta primers. Clones were sequenced by immunoSEQ multiplex PCR, and TCRdb holds only the in-frame ones, with some missing. The sample gives tens of thousands of clones, about 79% of which show up once; roughly 4% is in the top ten. The source material was PBMCs. These receptors were obtained from a woman aged 18-30 years in good health and CMV-seronegative.

This rearrangement joins TRBV14 to TRBJ2-1, with D perhaps TRBD1 (5 bases). CDR1 is SGHDN, CDR2 FVKESK, per germline. The CDR3 loop spans 15 amino acids. Trimming left V 3 bases short and J 4 bases short, with 13 bases between. The DNA of the CDR3 is TGTGCCAGCAGCCAGGGCAGGGCGGTTTACAATGAGCAGTTCTTC. It translates to CASSQGRAVYNEQFF.

The rearrangement joins TRBV19 to TRBJ2-7, with TRBD1 identical over 8 bases. Losses at the gene ends were 3 bases for V and 2 bases for J; bases not matched to a gene: 3. This CDR3 spans 14 amino acids. Germline CDR1 LNHDA, CDR2 SQIVND (reference sequence). The CDR3, as DNA: TGTGCCAGTAGTATCGGGACAGGCGCCTACGAGCAGTACTTC. This codes for CASSIGTGAYEQYF.

The V and J genes are TRBV5-1 and TRBJ1-1; no firm D call. CDR1 and CDR2 from the germline V gene are SGHRS and YFSETQ. This CDR3 is built from 12 residues. The V end lost 3 bases, the J end lost 1 base, and 4 bases lay between the germline ends. The CDR3 loop reads CASSSQNTEAFF. The CDR3 nucleotides read TGCGCCAGCAGCTCCCAGAACACTGAAGCTTTCTTT.

This clone occurred a few times. The chain carries TRBV14 and TRBJ2-5; the match to TRBD1 covers 10 bases. The CDR3 consists of 13 residues. The trim removed 6 bases at V and 4 bases at J, leaving 2 bases unmatched. Germline V CDR1 and CDR2: SGHDN, FVKESK. The DNA of the CDR3 is TGTGCCAGCAGGGACAGGGGGGGAGAGACCCAGTACTTC. Translating it yields CASRDRGGETQYF.

V usage is TRBV7-3 and J usage is TRBJ2-3, with D perhaps matching TRBD1 (6 bases). Germline CDR1 SGHTA, CDR2 FQGTGA. This CDR3 has 13 amino acids. Trimming pared 2 bases from V and 6 bases from J, leaving 9 bases between. CDR3 nucleotide sequence: TGTGCCAGCAGCTTACCAGGGGTGGATACGCAGTATTTT. Encoded protein: CASSLPGVDTQYF.

Only a few counts were recorded for this clone. The chain links TRBV6-4 to TRBJ2-1; 12 positions match TRBD2. V shed 0 bases and J 9 bases; nucleotides not matched to a gene: 9. Germline V gives CDR1 MRHNA, CDR2 SNTAGT. CDR3 size: 17 residues. CDR3 in amino acids: CASSDSMASGRAGEQFF. The CDR3 coding sequence is TGTGCCAGCAGTGACTCCATGGCTAGCGGGAGGGCCGGTGAGCAGTTCTTC.

A few counts support this clone. The rearrangement joins TRBV21-1 to TRBJ1-1; TRBD1 was called by the table and not checked on the DNA. TRBV21-1 is assigned pseudogene status. This CDR3 region has 14 residues. The CDR3 bases are TGTGCCTTAGGCGGGCCAGGGGGAAAAGTCGAAGCTTTCTTT. Translation: CALGGPGGKVEAFF.

This chain joins TRBV19 and TRBJ1-5; 7 nucleotides agree with TRBD1. Germline CDR1 LNHDA, CDR2 SQIVND (reference sequence). The ends lost 5 bases at V and 7 bases at J; junction bases unmatched: 5. This CDR3 has 13 amino acids. The CDR3 nucleotides read TGTGCCAGTAGTGTGACAGGGAACCAGCCCCAGCATTTT. This gives the protein CASSVTGNQPQHF.

This chain uses TRBV5-1 with TRBJ2-3; 12 positions match TRBD2. This CDR3 has 15 amino acids. The germline gives CDR1 SGHRS, CDR2 YFSETQ. The J segment lost 6 bases and the V segment lost 3 bases, leaving 5 bases of the junction unmatched. CDR3 sequence (DNA): TGCGCCAGCAGCTCTCTAGCGGGAGGGGGCGATACGCAGTATTTT. This translates into CASSSLAGGGDTQYF.

This clone was observed a few times. The chain combines TRBV5-5 with TRBJ2-3; 8 bases line up with TRBD1. The CDR3 sequence is 15 residues long. The junction had 8 bases not matched to a gene; V was cut back by 4 bases and J by 4 bases. The germline V gene has CDR1 SGHKS and CDR2 YYEKEE (reference sequence). In nucleotides, the CDR3 is TGTGCCAGCAGCGACCGACAGGGGTGGCCAGATACGCAGTATTTT. It translates to CASSDRQGWPDTQYF.

This clone has more than one count but fewer than ten. The chain is built from TRBV7-9 and TRBJ1-1, with TRBD1 identical over 7 bases. The germline CDR1 and CDR2 sequences are SEHNR and FQNEAQ (reference sequence). Trimming cost V 4 bases and J 4 bases; bases outside gene matches: 3. This CDR3 spans 13 amino acids. CDR3 loop: CASSSTGATEAFF. CDR3 in DNA: TGTGCCAGCAGCTCAACAGGGGCCACTGAAGCTTTCTTT.

The V call is TRBV27, the J call TRBJ1-1; 10 nucleotides agree with TRBD1. The CDR3 consists of 14 residues. Per germline, CDR1 MNHEY and CDR2 SMNVEV (reference sequence). V was pared by 3 bases and J by 4 bases, with 2 bases of the junction left unmatched. CDR3 sequence reads: CASSLGQGITEAFF. In DNA form, the CDR3 reads TGTGCCAGCAGTTTGGGACAGGGGATCACTGAAGCTTTCTTT.

The gene calls are TRBV7-2 and TRBJ1-1; no clear D. Trimming shortened V by 1 base and J by 1 base, and 7 bases separated the two germline ends. Per the germline V gene, CDR1 is SGHTA and CDR2 is FQGNSA. CDR3 size: 14 residues. CDR3 residues: CASSLDYRNTEAFF. The CDR3 bases are TGTGCCAGCAGCTTAGATTACAGGAACACTGAAGCTTTCTTT.

The chain couples TRBV5-1 to TRBJ2-3, with 9 positions matching TRBD1. V was clipped by 0 bases and J by 1 base; unmatched bases: 0. The CDR3 length is 15 residues. From germline, CDR1 is SGHRS and CDR2 YFSETQ. Here the CDR3 reads CASSLGTGGTDTQYF. In DNA form, the CDR3 reads TGCGCCAGCAGCTTGGGGACAGGGGGCACAGATACGCAGTATTTT. The whole variable domain, remainder taken from reference TRBV5-1 and TRBJ2-3, is KAGVTQTPRYLIKTRGQQVTLSCSPISGHRSVSWYQQTPGQGLQFLFEYFSETQRNKGNFPGRFSGRQFSNSRSEMNVSTLELGDSALYLCASSLGTGGTDTQYFGPGTRLTVL.

The chain uses TRBV6-1 and TRBJ1-2; D uncertain. Germline values: CDR1 MNHNS, CDR2 SASEGT. Deletions cut 4 bases from V and 2 bases from J, with 11 bases between. This CDR3 comprises 14 residues. The CDR3 DNA reads as TGTGCCAGCAGTGTTGGTGGAGGGAACTATGGCTACACCTTC. It specifies CASSVGGGNYGYTF.

This clone was counted between two and nine times. The chain joins TRBV9 to TRBJ2-2; TRBD2 aligns across 7 bases. The CDR3 has 15 amino acids. Unmatched junction bases numbered 4, after V lost 5 bases and J lost 0 bases. The germline V gene encodes CDR1 SGDLS and CDR2 YYNGEE. The CDR3, as DNA: TGTGCCAGCAGTTACGGGGGGACGAACACCGGGGAGCTGTTTTTT. It codes for CASSYGGTNTGELFF.

V gene TRBV18 combines with J gene TRBJ2-7; D is unclear. Germline values: CDR1 KGHSH, CDR2 LQKENI. V was pared by 1 base and J by 2 bases, with 15 bases between. This CDR3 contains 16 residues. CDR3 DNA sequence: TGTGCCAGCTCACCACTTGAGACGCAGGTCGCCTACGAGCAGTACTTC. As protein: CASSPLETQVAYEQYF.

The J gene is TRBJ2-5, the V gene TRBV7-2, with D uncertain. The CDR3 extends over 11 amino acids. From germline, CDR1 is SGHTA and CDR2 FQGNSA. V was pared by 3 bases and J by 5 bases, with 4 bases between. The CDR3 here is CASSFGETQYF. CDR3 bases: TGTGCCAGCAGCTTCGGGGAGACCCAGTACTTC.

J is TRBJ1-3 and V is TRBV6-5; the D is unclear. V shed 2 bases and J shed 4 bases, with 12 bases lying between them. The CDR3 extends over 15 amino acids. Germline values: CDR1 MNHEY, CDR2 SVGAGI. The CDR3 loop is CASSYNGPGGNTIYF. CDR3 sequence (DNA): TGTGCCAGCAGTTACAACGGCCCGGGGGGAAACACCATATATTTT.

The chain couples TRBV25-1 to TRBJ2-2; D is perhaps TRBD2 (5 bases). The germline V gene has CDR1 MGHDK and CDR2 SYGVNS. Trimming removed 6 bases at V and 11 bases at J, with 13 bases between. This CDR3 is built from 12 residues. The CDR3 coding sequence is TGTGCCAGCAGCGACTACACGGGAGAGCTGTTTTTT. Protein: CASSDYTGELFF.

V usage is TRBV9 and J usage is TRBJ2-1; TRBD1 matches at 7 bases. The V and J ends lost 10 bases and 6 bases, in that order; junction bases with no gene match: 13. The V gene's germline CDR1 is SGDLS and CDR2 YYNGEE. The CDR3 sequence is 14 residues long. As DNA, the CDR3 is TGTGCCCGAACCCGAGGGGACAGATTCAATGAGCAGTTCTTC. It yields the protein CARTRGDRFNEQFF. Full variable domain (outside the CDR3, taken from reference TRBV9 and TRBJ2-1): DSGVTQTPKHLITATGQRVTLRCSPRSGDLSVYWYQQSLDQGLQFLIQYYNGEERAKGNILERFSAQQFPDLHSELNLSSLELGDSALYFCARTRGDRFNEQFFGPGTRLTVL.

The chain couples TRBV4-3 to TRBJ2-6; 9 bases match TRBD1. CDR1 and CDR2 (germline): LGHNA, YSLEER. The V and J ends lost 4 bases and 0 bases, in that order; junction bases with no gene match: 7. The CDR3 sequence is 18 residues long. CDR3 loop: CASSPYRGRISGANVLTF. CDR3 DNA sequence: TGCGCCAGCAGCCCGTACAGGGGGCGCATCTCTGGGGCCAACGTCCTGACTTTC.

This chain uses TRBV15 with TRBJ1-4; no firm D call. Trimming took 0 bases from V and 8 from J, leaving 16 bases between them. The CDR3 length is 16 residues. Germline V gene sequence: CDR1 LNHNV, CDR2 YYDKDF (reference sequence). The CDR3: CATSRDSGREFEKLFF. CDR3 in DNA: TGTGCCACCAGCAGAGATTCGGGGAGGGAATTCGAAAAACTGTTTTTT.

The rearrangement links TRBV19 to TRBJ1-5; D perhaps matches TRBD1 (5 bases). The germline V gene encodes CDR1 LNHDA and CDR2 SQIVND (reference sequence). There are 14 residues in the CDR3. V was cut by 3 bases and J by 7 bases, with 13 bases left in between. This chain's CDR3 is CASSMGRDGQPQHF. The CDR3 region has the DNA TGTGCCAGTAGTATGGGCAGGGATGGCCAGCCCCAGCATTTT. The complete variable domain, with remaining parts taken from reference TRBV19 and TRBJ1-5, reads DGGITQSPKYLFRKEGQNVTLSCEQNLNHDAMYWYRQDPGQGLRLIYYSQIVNDFQKGDIAEGYSVSREKKESFPLTVTSAQKNPTAFYLCASSMGRDGQPQHFGDGTRLSIL.

The chain has TRBV2 and TRBJ1-1; 7 bases fit TRBD1. CDR3 size: 13 residues. V shed 6 bases, J shed 6 bases, and the junction held 7 bases outside the gene matches. Per the germline V gene, CDR1 is SNHLY and CDR2 is FYNNEI. The CDR3 spells CASREQGWAEAFF. The CDR3 bases are TGTGCCAGCAGGGAACAGGGGTGGGCTGAAGCTTTCTTT.